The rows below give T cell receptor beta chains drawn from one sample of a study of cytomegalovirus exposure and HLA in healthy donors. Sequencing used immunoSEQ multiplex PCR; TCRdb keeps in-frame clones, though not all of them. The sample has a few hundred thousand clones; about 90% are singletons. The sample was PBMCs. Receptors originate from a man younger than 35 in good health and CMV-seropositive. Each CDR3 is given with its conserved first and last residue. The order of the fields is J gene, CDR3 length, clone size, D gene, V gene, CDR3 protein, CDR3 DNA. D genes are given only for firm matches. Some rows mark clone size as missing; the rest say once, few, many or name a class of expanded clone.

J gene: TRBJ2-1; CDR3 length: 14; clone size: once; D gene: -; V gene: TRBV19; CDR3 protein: CASTPPTGYNEQFF; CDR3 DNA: TGTGCCAGTACCCCTCCAACAGGATACAATGAGCAGTTCTTC
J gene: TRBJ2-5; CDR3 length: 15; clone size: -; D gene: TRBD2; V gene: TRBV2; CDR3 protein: CAGKRLAGSQETQYF; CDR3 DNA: TGTGCCGGAAAACGTCTAGCGGGCTCCCAAGAGACCCAGTACTTC
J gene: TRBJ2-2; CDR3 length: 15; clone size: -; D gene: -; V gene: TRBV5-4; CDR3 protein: CASSLWLANTGELFF; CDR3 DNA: TGTGCCAGCAGCTTGTGGCTAGCGAACACCGGGGAGCTGTTTTTT
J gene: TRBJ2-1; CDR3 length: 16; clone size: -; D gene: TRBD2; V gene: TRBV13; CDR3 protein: CASSDGTSGDYNEQFF; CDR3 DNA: TGTGCCAGCAGCGACGGGACTAGCGGGGATTACAATGAGCAGTTCTTC
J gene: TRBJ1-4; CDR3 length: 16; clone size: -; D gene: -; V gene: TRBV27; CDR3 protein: CASSPTDTWGLEKLFF; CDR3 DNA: TGTGCCAGCAGCCCAACGGACACCTGGGGCCTTGAAAAACTGTTTTTT
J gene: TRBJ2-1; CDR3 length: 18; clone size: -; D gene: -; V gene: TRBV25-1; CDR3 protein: CASSESLNRSVSYNEQFF; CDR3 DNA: TGTGCCAGCAGTGAATCCCTCAACAGGTCCGTCTCCTACAATGAGCAGTTCTTC
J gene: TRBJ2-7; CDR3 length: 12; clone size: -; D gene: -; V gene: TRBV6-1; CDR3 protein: CASSDWVYEQYF; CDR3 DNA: TGTGCCAGCTCCGACTGGGTGTACGAGCAGTACTTC
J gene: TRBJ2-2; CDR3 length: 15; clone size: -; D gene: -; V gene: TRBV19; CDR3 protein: CASRPGRGRTGELFF; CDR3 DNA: TGTGCCAGTAGGCCGGGACGGGGGCGGACCGGGGAGCTGTTTTTT
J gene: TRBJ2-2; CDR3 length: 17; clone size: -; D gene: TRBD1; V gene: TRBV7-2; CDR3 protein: CASRRTGDYANTGELFF; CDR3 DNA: TGTGCCAGCAGGAGGACAGGAGATTACGCGAACACCGGGGAGCTGTTTTTT
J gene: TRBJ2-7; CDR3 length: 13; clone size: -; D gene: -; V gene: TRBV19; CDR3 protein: CASSIYGGQEQYF; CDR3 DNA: TGTGCCAGTAGTATCTATGGGGGTCAGGAGCAGTACTTC
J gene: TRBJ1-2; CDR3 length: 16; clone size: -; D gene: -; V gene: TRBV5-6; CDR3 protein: CASSPRDIGLPYGYTF; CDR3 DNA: TGTGCCAGCAGCCCCCGGGACATAGGCCTACCTTATGGCTACACCTTC
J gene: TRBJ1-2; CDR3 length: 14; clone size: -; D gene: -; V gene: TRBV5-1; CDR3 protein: CASSTLQGDYGYTF; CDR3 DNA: TGCGCCAGCAGCACGCTACAGGGAGACTATGGCTACACCTTC
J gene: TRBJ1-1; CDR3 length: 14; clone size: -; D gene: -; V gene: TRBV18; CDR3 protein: CASSLWTDYTEAFF; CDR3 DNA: TGTGCCAGCTCGCTGTGGACGGACTACACTGAAGCTTTCTTT
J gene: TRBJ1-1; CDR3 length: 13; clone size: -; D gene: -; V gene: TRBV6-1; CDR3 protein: CATADRTYTEAFF; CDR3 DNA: TGTGCCACCGCCGACAGGACGTACACTGAAGCTTTCTTT
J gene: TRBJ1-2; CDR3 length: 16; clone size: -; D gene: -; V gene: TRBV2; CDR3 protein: CASSESGGGVNYGYTF; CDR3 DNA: TGTGCCAGCAGTGAATCGGGGGGAGGGGTAAACTATGGCTACACCTTC
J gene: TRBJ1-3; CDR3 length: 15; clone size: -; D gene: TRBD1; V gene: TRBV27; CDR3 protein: CASRDRGEPGNTIYF; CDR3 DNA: TGTGCCAGCCGGGACAGGGGGGAACCTGGAAACACCATATATTTT
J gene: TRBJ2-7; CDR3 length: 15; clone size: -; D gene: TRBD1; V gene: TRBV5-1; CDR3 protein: CASSGGQGASYEQYF; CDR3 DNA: TGCGCCAGCAGCGGGGGACAGGGGGCTTCCTACGAGCAGTACTTC
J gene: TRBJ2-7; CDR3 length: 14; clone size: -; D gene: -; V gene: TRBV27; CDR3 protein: CASSVSGPSYEQYF; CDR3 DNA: TGTGCCAGCAGTGTATCGGGTCCCTCCTACGAGCAGTACTTC
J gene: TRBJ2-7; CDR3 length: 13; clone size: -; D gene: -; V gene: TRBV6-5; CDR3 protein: CASSRDTTYEQYF; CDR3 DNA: TGTGCCAGCAGCCGGGACACAACCTACGAGCAGTACTTC
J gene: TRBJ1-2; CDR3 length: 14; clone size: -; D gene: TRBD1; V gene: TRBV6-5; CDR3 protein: CASSVGQGVYGYTF; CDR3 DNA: TGTGCCAGCAGTGTGGGACAGGGAGTATATGGCTACACCTTC
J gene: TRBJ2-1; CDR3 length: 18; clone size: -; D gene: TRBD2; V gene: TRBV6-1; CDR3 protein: CASSGGTSGTSSYNEQFF; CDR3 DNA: TGTGCCAGCAGTGGAGGGACTAGCGGGACGAGCTCCTACAATGAGCAGTTCTTC
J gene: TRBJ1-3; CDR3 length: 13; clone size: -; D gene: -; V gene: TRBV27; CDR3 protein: CASGILSGNTIYF; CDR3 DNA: TGTGCCAGCGGGATCCTTTCTGGAAACACCATATATTTT
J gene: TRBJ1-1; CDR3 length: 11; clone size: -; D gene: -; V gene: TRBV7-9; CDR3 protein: CASSSNTEAFF; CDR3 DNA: TGTGCCAGCAGCTCTAACACTGAAGCTTTCTTT
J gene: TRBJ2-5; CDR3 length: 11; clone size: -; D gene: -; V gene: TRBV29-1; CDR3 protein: CSVTLGETQYF; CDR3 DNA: TGCAGCGTTACTTTGGGGGAGACCCAGTACTTC
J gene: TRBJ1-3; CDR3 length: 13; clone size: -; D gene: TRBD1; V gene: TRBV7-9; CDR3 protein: CAITGTAGNTIYF; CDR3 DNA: TGTGCCATCACCGGGACAGCAGGAAACACCATATATTTT
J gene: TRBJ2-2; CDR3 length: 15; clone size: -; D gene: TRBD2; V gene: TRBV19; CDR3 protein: CASSMGGRGPGELFF; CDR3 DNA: TGTGCCAGTAGTATGGGCGGGAGGGGTCCCGGGGAGCTGTTTTTT
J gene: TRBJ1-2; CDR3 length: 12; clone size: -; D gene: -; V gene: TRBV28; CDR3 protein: CALKGANYGYTF; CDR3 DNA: TGTGCCTTAAAGGGGGCTAACTATGGCTACACCTTC
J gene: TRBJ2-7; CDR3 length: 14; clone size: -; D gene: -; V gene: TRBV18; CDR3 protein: CASSPPVAEWEQYF; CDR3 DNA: TGTGCCAGCTCACCACCGGTCGCGGAGTGGGAGCAGTACTTC
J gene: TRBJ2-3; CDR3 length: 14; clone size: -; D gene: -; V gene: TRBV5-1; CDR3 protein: CASSLGRSTDTQYF; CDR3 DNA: TGCGCCAGCAGCTTGGGACGTAGCACAGATACGCAGTATTTT
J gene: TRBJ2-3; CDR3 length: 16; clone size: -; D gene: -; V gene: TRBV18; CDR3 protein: CASSPESRGPPDTQYF; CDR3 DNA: TGTGCCAGCTCACCAGAATCACGGGGACCTCCAGATACGCAGTATTTT
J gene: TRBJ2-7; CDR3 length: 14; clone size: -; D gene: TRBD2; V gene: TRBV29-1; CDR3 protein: CSVENRGRSYEQYF; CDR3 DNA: TGCAGCGTTGAAAACCGCGGGAGGTCCTACGAGCAGTACTTC
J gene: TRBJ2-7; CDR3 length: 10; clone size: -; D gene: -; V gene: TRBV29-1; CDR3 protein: CSVGDYEQYF; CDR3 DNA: TGCAGCGTGGGAGACTACGAGCAGTACTTC
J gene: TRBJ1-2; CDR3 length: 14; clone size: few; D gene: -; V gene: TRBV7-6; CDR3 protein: CASSRDPGKNGYTF; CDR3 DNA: TGTGCCAGCAGCCGCGATCCAGGGAAGAATGGCTACACCTTC
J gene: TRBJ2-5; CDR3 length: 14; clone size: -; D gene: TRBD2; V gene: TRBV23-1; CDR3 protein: CASSQGGDQETQYF; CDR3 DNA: TGCGCCAGCAGTCAAGGGGGGGACCAAGAGACCCAGTACTTC
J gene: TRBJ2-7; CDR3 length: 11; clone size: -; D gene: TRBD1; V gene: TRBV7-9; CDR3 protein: CASSSGTGEYF; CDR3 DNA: TGTGCCAGCAGCTCTGGGACAGGGGAGTACTTC
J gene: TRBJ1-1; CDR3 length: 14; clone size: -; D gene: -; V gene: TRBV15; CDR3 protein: CATSRDTGGTEAFF; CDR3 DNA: TGTGCCACCAGCAGAGATACCGGGGGTACTGAAGCTTTCTTT